Listed here are 19 T cell receptor beta chains from one sample, sequenced in a study of OX40 agonist ivuxolimab in advanced cancers. The table came from immunoSEQ multiplex PCR; TCRdb's copy has only in-frame clones and leaves some out. The sample shows under 100,000 clones, roughly 89% of them seen only once. Material: CD4+ or CD8+ T cells sorted from blood, obtained in a trial of the OX40 agonist ivuxolimab. These receptors all stem from an adult with an advanced solid tumor such as melanoma, head and neck, liver or kidney cancer.

The V call is TRBV7-2, the J call TRBJ1-5; TRBD1 matches 9 bases. This CDR3 is built from 15 residues. Germline V CDR1 and CDR2: SGHTA, FQGNSA. Unmatched junction bases numbered 3, after V lost 5 bases and J lost 1 base. Here the CDR3 reads CASSPGQGSNQPQHF. CDR3 nucleotide sequence: TGTGCCAGCAGCCCCGGACAGGGGAGCAATCAGCCCCAGCATTTT. Drawing the rest from reference TRBV7-2 and TRBJ1-5, the complete variable domain is GAGVSQSPSNKVTEKGKDVELRCDPISGHTALYWYRQSLGQGLEFLIYFQGNSAPDKSGLPSDRFSAERTGGSVSTLTIQRTQQEDSAVYLCASSPGQGSNQPQHFGDGTRLSIL.

The chain joins TRBV6-5 to TRBJ1-2; D may be TRBD1 (5 bases). V was pared by 11 bases and J by 8 bases, with 12 bases between. CDR1 is MNHEY, CDR2 SVGAGI, per germline. The CDR3 consists of 10 residues. CDR3 residues: CAGRRDGYTF. The CDR3 coding sequence is TGTGCCGGACGCAGGGACGGCTACACCTTC.

This chain connects TRBV15 to TRBJ1-1; D might be TRBD1 (6 bases). Germline V gene data show CDR1 as LNHNV and CDR2 as YYDKDF (reference sequence). V was clipped by 3 bases and J by 3 bases, with 14 bases between them. The length of the CDR3 is 15 residues. Here the CDR3 DNA reads TGTGCCACCAGCAGTTACAGGGCCGGGTACACTGAAGCTTTCTTT. This translates into CATSSYRAGYTEAFF.

This clone was observed a handful of times. The chain recombines TRBV13 with TRBJ1-6; D unclear. CDR3 length: 14 residues. Germline CDR1 PRHDT, CDR2 FYEKMQ (reference sequence). V dropped 5 bases and J dropped 12 bases, with 17 bases sitting between them. CDR3 coding DNA: TGTGCCAGCAGCGGGGTGGGTAGACAAGGACCCCTCCACTTT. It codes for CASSGVGRQGPLHF.

This sequence joins TRBV18 and TRBJ2-7; D remains ambiguous. The ends were cut back, 2 bases at V and 1 base at J, with 9 bases in the middle. CDR1 is KGHSH, CDR2 LQKENI, per germline. There are 14 residues in the CDR3. The DNA for the CDR3 is TGTGCCAGCTCACCAAGTGAAAATTCCTACGAGCAGTACTTC. The encoded protein is CASSPSENSYEQYF.

The chain employs TRBV5-6 and TRBJ1-3, with D uncertain. This CDR3 contains 16 residues. Deletions cut 3 bases from V and 2 bases from J, with 15 bases between. Germline V CDR1 and CDR2: SGHDT, YYEEEE. The CDR3 is CASSSPGVGTGNTIYF. CDR3 bases: TGTGCCAGCAGCTCCCCGGGTGTGGGCACTGGAAACACCATATATTTT. The whole variable domain, filled in from reference TRBV5-6 and TRBJ1-3, reads DAGVTQSPTHLIKTRGQQVTLRCSPKSGHDTVSWYQQALGQGPQFIFQYYEEEERQRGNFPDRFSGHQFPNYSSELNVNALLLGDSALYLCASSSPGVGTGNTIYFGEGSWLTVV.

The V and J genes are TRBV15 and TRBJ1-1; D is perhaps TRBD1 (5 bases). The germline V gene has CDR1 LNHNV and CDR2 YYDKDF (reference sequence). The CDR3 has 14 residues. Trimming shortened V by 7 bases and J by 6 bases, and 18 bases separated the two germline ends. The CDR3 bases are TGTGCCACCAAGACCCAGGGCAAGAGTCCTGAAGCTTTCTTT. Translating gives CATKTQGKSPEAFF.

The gene calls are TRBV9 and TRBJ2-2; 8 nucleotides match TRBD2. V was pared by 2 bases and J by 6 bases, with 15 bases of the junction left unmatched. CDR1 SGDLS and CDR2 YYNGEE come from the germline V gene. This CDR3 is 18 amino acids long. The chain's CDR3 is CASSVSTPGRGTAGELFF. The DNA of the CDR3 is TGTGCCAGCAGCGTGAGCACCCCCGGGAGGGGAACCGCCGGGGAGCTGTTTTTT.

The chain recombines TRBV5-1 with TRBJ2-2, with TRBD2 matching over 12 bases. V lost 1 base to trimming and J lost 4 bases; unmatched junction nucleotides: 5. From germline, CDR1 is SGHRS and CDR2 YFSETQ. The CDR3 runs 17 residues. CDR3 bases: TGCGCCAGCAGCTTGACTAGCGGGAGGACCTTCACCGGGGAGCTGTTTTTT. It encodes CASSLTSGRTFTGELFF.

This chain links TRBV6-1 with TRBJ2-7, with TRBD2 matching over 8 bases. CDR1 and CDR2 (germline): MNHNS, SASEGT. Germline trimming cut 4 bases from V and 8 bases from J; bases unmatched to any gene: 7. This CDR3 comprises 13 residues. The CDR3 DNA is TGTGCCAGCAGTGGGGGACTAGAAAGCAAGCAGTACTTC. Amino acid sequence: CASSGGLESKQYF.

V gene TRBV28 combines with J gene TRBJ2-7, with TRBD2 matching 7 bases. V lost 3 bases, J lost 3 bases, and 5 bases stayed unmatched. CDR1 and CDR2 (germline): MDHEN, SYDVKM. The CDR3 length is 14 residues. The DNA of the CDR3 is TGTGCCAGCAGTTTGGGCGGGAGTCGCTACGAGCAGTACTTC. Its translation is CASSLGGSRYEQYF.

The chain carries TRBV6-5 and TRBJ1-2, with D perhaps TRBD1 (5 bases). CDR3 size: 14 residues. CDR1 is MNHEY and CDR2 is SVGAGI in the germline V gene. V was cut by 7 bases and J by 6 bases, with 18 bases left in between. The CDR3 DNA reads TGTGCCAGCAAAGTACCTTGGGGGACTGATGGCTACACCTTC. This translates into CASKVPWGTDGYTF.

The chain employs TRBV11-3 and TRBJ2-7, with 8 bases matching TRBD2. Per germline, CDR1 SGHNT and CDR2 YENEEA. Losses at the gene ends were 2 bases for V and 5 bases for J; bases not matched to a gene: 2. The CDR3 has 13 amino acids. As DNA, the CDR3 is TGTGCCAGCAGCTTAACGGGAGGGGACGAGCAGTACTTC. Protein product: CASSLTGGDEQYF.

The V and J genes are TRBV5-4 and TRBJ2-3; no firm D call. The germline gives CDR1 SGHNT, CDR2 YYREEE (reference sequence). V lost 4 bases and J lost 1, with 10 bases in between. CDR3 length: 14 amino acids. CDR3 sequence: CASSTPDGTDTQYF. CDR3 sequence (DNA): TGTGCCAGCAGCACCCCCGACGGCACAGATACGCAGTATTTT. Full variable domain (outside the CDR3, taken from reference TRBV5-4 and TRBJ2-3): ETGVTQSPTHLIKTRGQQVTLRCSSQSGHNTVSWYQQALGQGPQFIFQYYREEENGRGNFPPRFSGLQFPNYSSELNVNALELDDSALYLCASSTPDGTDTQYFGPGTRLTVL.

The chain recombines TRBV15 with TRBJ2-1; D not certain. The CDR3 contains 13 residues. CDR1 is LNHNV, CDR2 YYDKDF, per germline (reference sequence). V was trimmed by 2 bases and J by 13 bases, leaving 15 bases between them. CDR3 residues: CATSRNSVVAQFF. The CDR3 DNA follows: TGTGCCACCAGCAGAAACTCAGTGGTGGCCCAGTTCTTC.

The chain carries TRBV30 and TRBJ2-7; D possibly corresponds to TRBD2 (5 bases). The V gene's germline CDR1 is GTSNPN and CDR2 SVGIG (reference sequence). The CDR3 length is 13 residues. V dropped 3 bases and J dropped 2 bases, with 11 bases sitting between them. The CDR3 sequence is CAWSDGVTYEQYF. The CDR3 DNA reads TGTGCCTGGAGCGACGGGGTAACCTACGAGCAGTACTTC.

The chain joins TRBV25-1 to TRBJ1-3; D not certain. The length of the CDR3 is 12 residues. V was pared by 6 bases and J by 3 bases, with 6 bases between. CDR1 and CDR2 from the germline V gene are MGHDK and SYGVNS. CDR3 sequence reads: CASRSDGNTIYF. For the CDR3, the DNA is TGTGCCAGCAGGTCCGATGGAAACACCATATATTTT. Full variable domain (missing parts from reference TRBV25-1 and TRBJ1-3): EADIYQTPRYLVIGTGKKITLECSQTMGHDKMYWYQQDPGMELHLIHYSYGVNSTEKGDLSSESTVSRIRTEHFPLTLESARPSHTSQYLCASRSDGNTIYFGEGSWLTVV.

The J gene is TRBJ2-1, the V gene TRBV5-1; maybe TRBD2 (7 bases). CDR1 and CDR2 from the germline V gene are SGHRS and YFSETQ. V was pared by 7 bases and J by 9 bases, with 20 bases between. This CDR3 has 14 residues. CDR3 nucleotide sequence: TGCGCCAGCTACCTGGGAGGGGGAGAGGGTGAGCAGTTCTTC. Translation: CASYLGGGEGEQFF.

V is TRBV7-9 and J is TRBJ2-7; tentative D call: TRBD1 (6 bases). V was trimmed by 5 bases and J by 3 bases, leaving 20 bases between them. The CDR3 spans 16 residues. CDR1 is SEHNR, CDR2 FQNEAQ, per germline (reference sequence). CDR3 sequence reads: CASSQHRQETNYEQYF. The CDR3, as DNA: TGTGCCAGCAGCCAGCATCGACAGGAGACCAACTACGAGCAGTACTTC.